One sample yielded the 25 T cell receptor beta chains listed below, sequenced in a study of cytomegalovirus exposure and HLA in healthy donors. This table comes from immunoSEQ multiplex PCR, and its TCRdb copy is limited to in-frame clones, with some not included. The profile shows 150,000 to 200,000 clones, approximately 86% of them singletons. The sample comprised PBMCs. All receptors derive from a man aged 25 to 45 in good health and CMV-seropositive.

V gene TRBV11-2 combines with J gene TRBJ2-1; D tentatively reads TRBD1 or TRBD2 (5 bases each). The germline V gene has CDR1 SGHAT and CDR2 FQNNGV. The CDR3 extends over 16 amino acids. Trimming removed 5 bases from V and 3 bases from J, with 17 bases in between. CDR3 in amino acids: CASSPATGTHYNEQFF. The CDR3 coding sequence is TGTGCCAGCAGCCCGGCCACCGGGACGCACTACAATGAGCAGTTCTTC. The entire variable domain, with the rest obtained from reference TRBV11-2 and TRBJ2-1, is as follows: EAGVAQSPRYKIIEKRQSVAFWCNPISGHATLYWYQQILGQGPKLLIQFQNNGVVDDSQLPKDRFSAERLKGVDSTLKIQPAKLEDSAVYLCASSPATGTHYNEQFFGPGTRLTVL.

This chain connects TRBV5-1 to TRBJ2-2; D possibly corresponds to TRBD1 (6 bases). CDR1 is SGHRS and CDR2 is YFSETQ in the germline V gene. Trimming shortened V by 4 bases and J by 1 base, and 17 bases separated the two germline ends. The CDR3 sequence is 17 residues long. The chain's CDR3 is CASSPASWGQNTGELFF. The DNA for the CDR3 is TGCGCCAGCAGCCCCGCCTCCTGGGGGCAGAACACCGGGGAGCTGTTTTTT.

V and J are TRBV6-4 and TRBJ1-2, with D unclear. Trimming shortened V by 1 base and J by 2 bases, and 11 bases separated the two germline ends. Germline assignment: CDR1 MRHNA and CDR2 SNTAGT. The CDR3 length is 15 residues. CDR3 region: CASSDYVRTNYGYTF. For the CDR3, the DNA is TGTGCCAGCAGTGACTATGTGAGAACCAACTATGGCTACACCTTC.

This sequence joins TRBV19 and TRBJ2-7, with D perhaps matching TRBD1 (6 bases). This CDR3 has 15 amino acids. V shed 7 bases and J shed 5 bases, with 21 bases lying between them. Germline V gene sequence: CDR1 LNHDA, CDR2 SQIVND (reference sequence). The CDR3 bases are TGTGCCAGTAATTCGAGGGAGAGGACAGCGGACGAGCAGTACTTC. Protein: CASNSRERTADEQYF.

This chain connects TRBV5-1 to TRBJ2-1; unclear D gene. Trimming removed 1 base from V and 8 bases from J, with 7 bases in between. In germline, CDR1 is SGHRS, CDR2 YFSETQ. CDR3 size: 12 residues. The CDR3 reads CASSLSLDEQFF. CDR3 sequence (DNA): TGCGCCAGCAGCTTGTCACTGGATGAGCAGTTCTTC. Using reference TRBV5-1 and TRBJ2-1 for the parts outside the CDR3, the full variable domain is KAGVTQTPRYLIKTRGQQVTLSCSPISGHRSVSWYQQTPGQGLQFLFEYFSETQRNKGNFPGRFSGRQFSNSRSEMNVSTLELGDSALYLCASSLSLDEQFFGPGTRLTVL.

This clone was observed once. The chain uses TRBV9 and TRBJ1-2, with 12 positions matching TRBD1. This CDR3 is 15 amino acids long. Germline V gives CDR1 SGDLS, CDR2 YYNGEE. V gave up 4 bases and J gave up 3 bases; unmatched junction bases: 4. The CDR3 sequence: CASSPGTGGHYGYTF. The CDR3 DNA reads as TGTGCCAGCAGCCCAGGGACAGGGGGCCACTATGGCTACACCTTC.

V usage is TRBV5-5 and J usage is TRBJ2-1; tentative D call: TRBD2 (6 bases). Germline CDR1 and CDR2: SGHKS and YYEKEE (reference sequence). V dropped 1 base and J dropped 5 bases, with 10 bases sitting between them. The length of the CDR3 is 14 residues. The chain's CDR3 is CASSLIAANNEQFF. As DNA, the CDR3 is TGTGCCAGCAGCTTGATAGCGGCAAACAATGAGCAGTTCTTC. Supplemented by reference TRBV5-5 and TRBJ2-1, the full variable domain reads DAGVTQSPTHLIKTRGQQVTLRCSPISGHKSVSWYQQVLGQGPQFIFQYYEKEERGRGNFPDRFSARQFPNYSSELNVNALLLGDSALYLCASSLIAANNEQFFGPGTRLTVL.

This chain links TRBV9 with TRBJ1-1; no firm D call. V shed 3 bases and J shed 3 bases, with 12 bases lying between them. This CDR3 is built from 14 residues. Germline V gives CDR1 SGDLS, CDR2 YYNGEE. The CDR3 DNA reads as TGTGCCAGCAGCGCGCCAGGTAGGGACACTGAAGCTTTCTTT. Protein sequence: CASSAPGRDTEAFF.

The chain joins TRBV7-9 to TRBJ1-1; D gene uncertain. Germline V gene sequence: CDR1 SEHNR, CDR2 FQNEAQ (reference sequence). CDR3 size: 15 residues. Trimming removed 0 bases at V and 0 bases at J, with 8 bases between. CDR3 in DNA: TGTGCCAGCAGCTTAGCTGAGGTGGTGAACACTGAAGCTTTCTTT. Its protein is CASSLAEVVNTEAFF.

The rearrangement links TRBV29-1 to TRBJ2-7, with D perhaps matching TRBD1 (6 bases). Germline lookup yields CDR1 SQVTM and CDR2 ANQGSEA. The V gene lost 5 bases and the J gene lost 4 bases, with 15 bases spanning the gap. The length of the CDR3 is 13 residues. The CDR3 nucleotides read TGCAGCGTTCTACAGACAGGTCCGTACGAGCAGTACTTC. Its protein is CSVLQTGPYEQYF.

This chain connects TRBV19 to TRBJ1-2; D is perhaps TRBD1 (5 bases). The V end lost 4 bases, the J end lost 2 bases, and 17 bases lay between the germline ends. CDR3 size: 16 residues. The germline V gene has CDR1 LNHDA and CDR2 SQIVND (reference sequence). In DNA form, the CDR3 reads TGTGCCAGTAGTAAGGGGAAAGCACAGTTGAACTATGGCTACACCTTC. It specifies CASSKGKAQLNYGYTF. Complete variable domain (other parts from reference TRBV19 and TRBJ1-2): DGGITQSPKYLFRKEGQNVTLSCEQNLNHDAMYWYRQDPGQGLRLIYYSQIVNDFQKGDIAEGYSVSREKKESFPLTVTSAQKNPTAFYLCASSKGKAQLNYGYTFGSGTRLTVV.

CDR3 region: CSVLDTERTQYF. For the CDR3, the DNA is TGCAGCGTCCTAGACACAGAGAGGACGCAGTATTTT. The rearrangement links TRBV29-1 to TRBJ2-3, with no clear D. CDR3 size: 12 residues. Germline CDR1 and CDR2: SQVTM and ANQGSEA. Trimming left V 6 bases short and J 9 bases short, with 16 bases between.

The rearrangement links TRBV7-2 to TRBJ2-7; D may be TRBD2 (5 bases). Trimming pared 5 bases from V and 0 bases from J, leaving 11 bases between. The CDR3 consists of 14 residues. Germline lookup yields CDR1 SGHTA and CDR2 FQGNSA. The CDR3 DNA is TGTGCCAGCAGCCATGAGGGTTACTCCTACGAGCAGTACTTC. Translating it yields CASSHEGYSYEQYF. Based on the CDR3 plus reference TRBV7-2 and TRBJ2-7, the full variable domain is GAGVSQSPSNKVTEKGKDVELRCDPISGHTALYWYRQSLGQGLEFLIYFQGNSAPDKSGLPSDRFSAERTGGSVSTLTIQRTQQEDSAVYLCASSHEGYSYEQYFGPGTRLTVT.

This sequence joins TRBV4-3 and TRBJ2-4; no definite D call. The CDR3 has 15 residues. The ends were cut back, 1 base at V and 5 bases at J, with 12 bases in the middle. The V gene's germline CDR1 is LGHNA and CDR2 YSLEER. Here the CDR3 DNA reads TGCGCCAGCAGCCAAGTATCCGGCCGAGAAAACATTCAGTACTTC. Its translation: CASSQVSGRENIQYF.

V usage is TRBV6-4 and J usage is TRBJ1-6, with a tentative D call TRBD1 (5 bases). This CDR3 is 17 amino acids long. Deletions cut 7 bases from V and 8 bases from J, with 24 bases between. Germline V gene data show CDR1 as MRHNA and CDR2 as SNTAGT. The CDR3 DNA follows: TGTGCCAGCACTCCGGGACCCGAGAGTCAATACCATTCACCCCTCCACTTT. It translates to CASTPGPESQYHSPLHF.

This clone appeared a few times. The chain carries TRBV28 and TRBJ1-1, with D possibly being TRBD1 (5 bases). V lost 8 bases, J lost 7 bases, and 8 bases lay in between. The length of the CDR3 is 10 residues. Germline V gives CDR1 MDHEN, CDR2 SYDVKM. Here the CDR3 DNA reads TGTGCCAGCGGGGACCGTGAAGCTTTCTTT. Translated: CASGDREAFF.

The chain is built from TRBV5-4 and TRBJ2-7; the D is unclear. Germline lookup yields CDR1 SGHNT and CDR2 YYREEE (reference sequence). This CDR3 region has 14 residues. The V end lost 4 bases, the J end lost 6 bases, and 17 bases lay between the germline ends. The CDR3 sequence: CASSPVGDGREQYF. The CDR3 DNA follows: TGTGCCAGCAGCCCAGTTGGCGATGGACGCGAGCAGTACTTC.

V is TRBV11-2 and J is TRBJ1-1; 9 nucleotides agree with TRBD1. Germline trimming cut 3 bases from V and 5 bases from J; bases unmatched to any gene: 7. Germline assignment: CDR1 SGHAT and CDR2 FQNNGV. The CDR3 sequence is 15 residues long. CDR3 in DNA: TGTGCCAGCAGCTTGACAGGGGGGGTTTGGACTGAAGCTTTCTTT. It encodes CASSLTGGVWTEAFF.

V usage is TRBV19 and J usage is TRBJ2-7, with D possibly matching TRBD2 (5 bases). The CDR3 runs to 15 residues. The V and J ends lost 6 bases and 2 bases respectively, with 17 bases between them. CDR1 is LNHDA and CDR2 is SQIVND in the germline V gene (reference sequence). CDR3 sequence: CASSAQGAGAYEQYF. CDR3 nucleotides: TGTGCCAGTAGCGCCCAAGGTGCCGGGGCCTACGAGCAGTACTTC.

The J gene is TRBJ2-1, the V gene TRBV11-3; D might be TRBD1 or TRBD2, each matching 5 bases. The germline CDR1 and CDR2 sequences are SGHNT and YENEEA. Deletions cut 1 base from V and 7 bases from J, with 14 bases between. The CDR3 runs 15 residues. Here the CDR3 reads CASSLGDLLTNEQFF. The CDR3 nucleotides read TGTGCCAGCAGCTTAGGGGACCTATTAACTAATGAGCAGTTCTTC. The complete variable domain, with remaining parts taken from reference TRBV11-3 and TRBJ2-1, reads EAGVVQSPRYKIIEKKQPVAFWCNPISGHNTLYWYLQNLGQGPELLIRYENEEAVDDSQLPKDRFSAERLKGVDSTLKIQPAELGDSAVYLCASSLGDLLTNEQFFGPGTRLTVL.

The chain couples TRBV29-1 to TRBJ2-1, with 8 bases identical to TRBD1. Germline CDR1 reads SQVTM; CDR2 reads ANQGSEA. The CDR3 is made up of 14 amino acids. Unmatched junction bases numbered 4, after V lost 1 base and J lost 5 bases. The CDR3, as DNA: TGCAGCGTTGAAGGCCAGGGGGCCAACAATGAGCAGTTCTTC. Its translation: CSVEGQGANNEQFF.

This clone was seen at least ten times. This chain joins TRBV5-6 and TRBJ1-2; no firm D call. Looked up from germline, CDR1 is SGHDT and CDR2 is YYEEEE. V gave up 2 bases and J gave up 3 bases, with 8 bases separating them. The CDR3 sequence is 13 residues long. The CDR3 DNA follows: TGTGCCAGCAGCTTACTGGGGTACTATGGCTACACCTTC. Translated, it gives CASSLLGYYGYTF.

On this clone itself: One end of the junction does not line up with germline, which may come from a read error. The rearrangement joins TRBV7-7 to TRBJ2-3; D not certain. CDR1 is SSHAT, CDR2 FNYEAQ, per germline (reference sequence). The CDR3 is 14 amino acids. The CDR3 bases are TGTGCTAGCAGCTTAAGTAACCGTCCAGATACGCAGTATTTT. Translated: CASSLSNRPDTQYF.

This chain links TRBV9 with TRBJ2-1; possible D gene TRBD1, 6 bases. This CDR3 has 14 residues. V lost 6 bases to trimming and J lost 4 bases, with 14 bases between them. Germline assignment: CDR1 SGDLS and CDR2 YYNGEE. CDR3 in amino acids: CASNKGDRYNEQFF. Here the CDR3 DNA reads TGTGCCAGCAATAAGGGGGATCGATACAATGAGCAGTTCTTC.

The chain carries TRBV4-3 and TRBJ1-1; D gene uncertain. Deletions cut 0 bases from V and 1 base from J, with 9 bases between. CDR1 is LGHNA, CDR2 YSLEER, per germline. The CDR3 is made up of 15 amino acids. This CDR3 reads CASSQDAGQNTEAFF. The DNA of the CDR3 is TGCGCCAGCAGCCAAGATGCGGGTCAGAACACTGAAGCTTTCTTT.